This TCR beta chain was observed in a study of T cell clonality in common variable immunodeficiency. This CDR3 comprises 14 residues. Germline assignment: CDR1 LGHNA and CDR2 YNFKEQ. This clone was recorded many times. A read error may account for a junction end that differs from germline. The CDR3 extends 3 residues past the end of the read, so its final part is completed from the germline J gene. Sequencing input was equivalent genomic DNA from CVID and controls. Assay: immunoSEQ multiplex PCR; the TCRdb copy retains only in-frame clones and omits some. The sample yields tens of thousands of clones, without any singletons.

The chain recombines TRBV4-2 with TRBJ2-7, with 7 bases identical to TRBD1. The receptor comes from a person aged 18 to 70 in good health. The sequenced sample consisted of peripheral blood mononuclear cells. The covered CDR3 bases are TGCGCCAGCAGCCCGGGACAGAACTCCTACGAG. Residues: CASSPGQNSYE. The full CDR3 reads CASSPGQNSYEQYF.